Following are 15 T cell receptor beta chains from one sample sequenced in a study of blood T cell repertoires in COVID-19. The protocol was immunoSEQ multiplex PCR, while the TCRdb copy is restricted to in-frame clones and leaves out a portion. The data contain roughly 300,000 clones, around 87% of them singletons. The sequenced sample consisted of peripheral blood. Receptors originate from a woman between 45 and 60 years old who had recovered from COVID-19.

This clone was picked up a small number of times. This sequence joins TRBV28 and TRBJ1-5; 10 nucleotides agree with TRBD1. J gave up 1 base and V 6 bases, and 3 bases lay outside the gene matches. Germline CDR1 is MDHEN and CDR2 is SYDVKM. CDR3 length: 15 residues. The CDR3 sequence: CASRGQGLSNQPQHF. CDR3 sequence (DNA): TGTGCCAGCAGGGGACAGGGGTTGAGCAATCAGCCCCAGCATTTT.

The rearrangement uses TRBV6-5 and TRBJ1-3; possibly TRBD1 for D (6 bases). The CDR3 covers 14 residues. Germline V gene data show CDR1 as MNHEY and CDR2 as SVGAGI. V shed 6 bases and J shed 0 bases, with 9 bases lying between them. CDR3 DNA sequence: TGTGCCAGCAGAACGGACAGCTCTGGAAACACCATATATTTT. This translates into CASRTDSSGNTIYF.

The gene calls are TRBV27 and TRBJ1-4, with 9 bases fitting TRBD1. Looked up from germline, CDR1 is MNHEY and CDR2 is SMNVEV (reference sequence). V was pared by 5 bases and J by 9 bases, with 7 bases of the junction left unmatched. The CDR3 is made up of 14 amino acids. The CDR3 sequence is CASSPGQGRQKLFF. CDR3 bases: TGTGCCAGCAGTCCGGGACAGGGCCGACAAAAACTGTTTTTT.

The J gene is TRBJ2-1, the V gene TRBV3-1 (or the pseudogene TRBV3-2); 12 bases are shared with TRBD1. This CDR3 spans 16 amino acids. J was trimmed by 12 bases and V by 4 bases; bases with no gene match: 13. Germline CDR1 is LGHDT and CDR2 is YNNKEL (reference sequence). CDR3 amino acids: CASSPLQAGQGARQFF. The CDR3 DNA reads TGTGCCAGCAGCCCTTTACAGGCGGGACAGGGGGCACGGCAGTTCTTC.

The chain recombines TRBV6-2 or TRBV6-3 with TRBJ2-1, with 10 nucleotides matching TRBD1. The CDR3 sequence is 14 residues long. V dropped 5 bases and J dropped 7; count of bases not matched to a gene: 5. Germline values: CDR1 MNHEY, CDR2 SVGEGT. The CDR3, as DNA: TGTGCCAGCAGTGCGGGACAGGGGAATAATGAGCAGTTCTTC. Amino acids: CASSAGQGNNEQFF.

The chain is built from TRBV7-2 and TRBJ1-4; 8 nucleotides match TRBD1. Germline V gene sequence: CDR1 SGHTA, CDR2 FQGNSA. V lost 2 bases and J lost 4; bases outside the gene matches: 3. The CDR3 sequence is 15 residues long. CDR3 sequence reads: CASSLTGGFNEKLFF. CDR3 DNA sequence: TGTGCCAGCAGCTTAACAGGGGGATTTAATGAAAAACTGTTTTTT.

The chain carries TRBV5-8 and TRBJ2-5; weak D call: TRBD2 (6 bases). The germline gives CDR1 SGHTS, CDR2 YDEGEE. The CDR3 has 12 amino acids. V was trimmed by 0 bases and J by 13 bases, leaving 13 bases between them. The CDR3 reads CASSLEEGTRYF. The CDR3 nucleotides are TGTGCCAGCAGCTTGGAGGAGGGAACGCGGTACTTC.

The chain carries TRBV7-2 and TRBJ1-2, with 7 nucleotides matching TRBD1. In germline, CDR1 is SGHTA, CDR2 FQGNSA. There are 15 residues in the CDR3. The J segment lost 8 bases and the V segment lost 3 bases, leaving 12 bases of the junction unmatched. In nucleotides, the CDR3 is TGTGCCAGCAGCTTGCCAGGGGGTAGTAAACAAGGCTACACCTTC. It translates to CASSLPGGSKQGYTF.

This clone has only one observation. V and J are TRBV6-5 and TRBJ2-7, with D possibly matching TRBD2 (5 bases). V dropped 6 bases and J dropped 5 bases, with 8 bases sitting between them. Germline loops: CDR1 MNHEY, CDR2 SVGAGI. The CDR3 spans 11 residues. The CDR3 loop reads CASRRVDEQYF. Written as DNA, the CDR3 is TGTGCCAGCAGGAGGGTCGACGAGCAGTACTTC.

The rearrangement links TRBV18 to TRBJ1-2, with D possibly being TRBD1 (6 bases). V lost 3 bases and J 0 bases, leaving 8 bases between the germline ends. The germline V gene encodes CDR1 KGHSH and CDR2 LQKENI. This CDR3 comprises 14 residues. CDR3 nucleotide sequence: TGTGCCAGCTCACCGTCAGGGGCTAACTATGGCTACACCTTC. Its translation: CASSPSGANYGYTF.

The V gene is TRBV19, the J gene TRBJ2-3, with TRBD1 identical over 10 bases. This CDR3 has 15 residues. Trimming at V came to 4 bases and at J to 4 bases, leaving 5 bases not matched to a gene. The germline CDR1 and CDR2 sequences are LNHDA and SQIVND (reference sequence). CDR3 protein: CASSTGTGDPDTQYF. The DNA of the CDR3 is TGTGCCAGTAGTACCGGGACAGGGGACCCAGATACGCAGTATTTT.

A few counts support this clone. The chain recombines TRBV7-9 with TRBJ1-1; no definite D call. This CDR3 has 12 amino acids. Per the germline V gene, CDR1 is SEHNR and CDR2 is FQNEAQ (reference sequence). Between the trimmed V and J ends, which lost 3 bases and 7 bases, there was a span of 9 bases. This CDR3 is CASSLAGREAFF. The CDR3 bases are TGTGCCAGCAGCTTGGCAGGTCGTGAAGCTTTCTTT.

The chain links TRBV6-1 to TRBJ2-5; 9 nucleotides agree with TRBD2. The germline V gene encodes CDR1 MNHNS and CDR2 SASEGT. V was pared by 0 bases and J by 3 bases, with 2 bases of the junction left unmatched. This CDR3 has 15 residues. CDR3 nucleotides: TGTGCCAGCAGTGAAGCGAGGACTAGCGAAGAGACCCAGTACTTC. Residues: CASSEARTSEETQYF.

This sequence joins TRBV6-2 or TRBV6-3 and TRBJ1-1; no clear D gene. V was pared by 4 bases and J by 2 bases, with 11 bases between. This CDR3 is built from 14 residues. Germline CDR1 reads MNHEY; CDR2 reads SVGEGT. The CDR3 DNA is TGTGCCAGCAGTTGGGCCAGGCCAAACACTGAAGCTTTCTTT. Protein product: CASSWARPNTEAFF.

The chain links TRBV10-3 to TRBJ1-1, with D uncertain. Trimming removed 4 bases from V and 1 base from J, with 7 bases in between. The germline CDR1 and CDR2 sequences are ENHRY and SYGVKD. The CDR3 loop spans 13 amino acids. The CDR3 nucleotides read TGTGCCATCAGTGGCTCGGGGAACACTGAAGCTTTCTTT. This encodes CAISGSGNTEAFF.